Listed below are T cell receptor beta chains from one sample, sequenced in a study of PD-1 blockade in classical Hodgkin lymphoma. Sequencing used immunoSEQ multiplex PCR; TCRdb keeps in-frame clones, though not all of them. The data show some 15,000 clones, roughly 80% seen once. Sequencing was performed on peripheral blood mononuclear cells (PBMCs), taken at baseline. The source is a human donor with classical Hodgkin lymphoma. Each CDR3 is given with its conserved first and last residue.

V,J,CDR3
TRBV2,TRBJ2-5,CASSEAGNPQETQYF
TRBV30,TRBJ2-3,CAWAPGLAGTDTQYF
TRBV19,.,CASSSGRLEAEQYF
TRBV6-1,TRBJ2-7,CASSEMVRGPYEQYF
TRBV5-1,TRBJ1-5,CASSPDAGGSGQPQHF
TRBV7-2,TRBJ2-7,CASSLGLDEQYF
TRBV5-6,TRBJ1-1,CASSLDRGITYTEAFF
TRBV29-1,TRBJ1-2,CSVANRDRRYGYTF
TRBV7-8,TRBJ1-6,CASSSGVNSPLHF
TRBV28,TRBJ1-3,CASGGQGLSSGNTIYF
TRBV7-9,TRBJ2-5,CASSLSTQETQYF
TRBV27,TRBJ2-1,CASSLFITNEQFF
TRBV27,TRBJ2-1,CASSRRGAEEQFF
TRBV19,TRBJ1-1,CASSRGAVTEAFF
TRBV7-3,TRBJ1-1,CASSPDSEAKAFF
TRBV6-4,TRBJ2-2,CASSDSAGGPGELFF
TRBV9,TRBJ2-3,CASSVATGLAGGGDTQYF
TRBV13,TRBJ1-2,CASSLGGTLYGYTF
TRBV4-1,TRBJ1-4,CASSLEGAAGEKLFF
TRBV6-5,TRBJ1-5,CASRIGDNQPQHF
TRBV5-8,TRBJ1-6,CASSLPTGGGSPLHF
TRBV5-5,TRBJ1-2,CASSPRQGDGYTF
TRBV7-2,TRBJ2-7,CASSSLGQRNYEQYF
TRBV6-1,TRBJ1-5,CASSESGAGPSQPQHF
TRBV7-2,TRBJ2-5,CASQLVGPETQYF
TRBV6-1,TRBJ1-1,CASSEDRRRRFF
TRBV20-1,TRBJ2-5,CSARKETQYF
TRBV7-2,TRBJ2-5,CASRLLAEKETQYF
TRBV5-4,TRBJ1-3,CASSPGQNSGNTIYF
TRBV2,TRBJ1-5,CASGQPQHF
TRBV19,TRBJ2-5,CASTSPPETQYF
TRBV9,TRBJ2-2,CASSPQDGGAAGELFF
TRBV19,TRBJ1-1,CASSIGQRRSMNTEAFF
TRBV7-2,TRBJ1-1,CASSGSRRMNTEAFF
TRBV6-1,TRBJ1-4,CASSEYRTGEGEKLFF
TRBV2,TRBJ1-2,CASNEQGASFYGYTF
TRBV2,TRBJ1-4,CASLGGRRTNEKLFF
TRBV6-1,TRBJ1-5,CASREYSNQPQHF
TRBV4-1,TRBJ2-5,CASSPEGGGYQETQYF
TRBV7-7,TRBJ1-2,CASSQDRPTNYGYTF
TRBV6-6,TRBJ1-1,CASMGSPFDTEAFF
TRBV18,TRBJ1-2,CASSLSRREYGYTF
TRBV18,TRBJ1-1,CALSREGSSEAFF
TRBV2,TRBJ2-2,CASSGRGGGELFF
TRBV29-1,TRBJ2-7,CSAGNSRVGYEQYF
TRBV7-3,TRBJ2-7,CASSLRSTRAGATYEQYF
TRBV19,TRBJ1-6,CASSPQGAHSPLHF
TRBV5-1,TRBJ2-5,CASAQQGREETQYF
TRBV2,TRBJ1-1,CARSGPGDTEAFF
TRBV6-6,TRBJ2-3,CAIQGQEGTDTQYF
TRBV7-3,TRBJ1-2,CASSLGGLGTSGYGYTF
TRBV27,TRBJ2-2,CASSFRDRANTGELFF